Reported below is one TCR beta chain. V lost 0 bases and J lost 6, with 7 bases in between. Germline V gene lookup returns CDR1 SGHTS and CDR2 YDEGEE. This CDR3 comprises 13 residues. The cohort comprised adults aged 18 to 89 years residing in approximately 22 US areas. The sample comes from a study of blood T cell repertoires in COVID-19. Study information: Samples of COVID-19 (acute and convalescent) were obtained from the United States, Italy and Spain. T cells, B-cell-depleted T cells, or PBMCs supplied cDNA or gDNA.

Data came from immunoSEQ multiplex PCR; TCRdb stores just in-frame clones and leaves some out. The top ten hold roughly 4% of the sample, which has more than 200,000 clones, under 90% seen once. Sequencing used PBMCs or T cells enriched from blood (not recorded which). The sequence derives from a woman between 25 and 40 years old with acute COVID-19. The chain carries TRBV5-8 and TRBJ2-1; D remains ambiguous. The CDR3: CASSLAFGNEQFF. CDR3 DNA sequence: TGTGCCAGCAGCTTGGCCTTCGGCAATGAGCAGTTCTTC.